This T cell receptor (beta chain) was recovered during a study of T cell repertoires in aging, cancer and after chemotherapy. Peripheral blood genomic DNA, not sorted cells or RNA, was the template. Multiplex touch-down PCR with TRB-A/B primers amplified rearranged V-D-J TRB sequences. Each CDR3 protein gets one entry after TCRdb re-called the multiplex PCR reads with MiXCR. Here the sample spans around 4,300 distinct CDR3 sequences, 39% being singletons. This CDR3 is built from 13 residues. Germline-derived CDR1 and CDR2 are SQVTM and ANQGSEA. V gave up 4 bases and J gave up 0 bases, with 9 bases separating them. This clonotype ranks as large (0.1 to 1%).

This TCR derives from a human donor with a blood cancer. Sequenced: blood. The J gene is TRBJ2-5, the V gene TRBV29-1; a possible D gene is TRBD1 (5 bases). CDR3 sequence (DNA): TGCAGCGTTGGGGGCCTACACCAAGAGACCCAGTACTTC. Translation: CSVGGLHQETQYF. Filled out from reference TRBV29-1 and TRBJ2-5, the complete variable domain reads SAVISQKPSRDICQRGTSLTIQCQVDSQVTMMFWYRQQPGQSLTLIATANQGSEATYESGFVIDKFPISRPNLTFSTLTVSNMSPEDSSIYLCSVGGLHQETQYFGPGTRLLVL.